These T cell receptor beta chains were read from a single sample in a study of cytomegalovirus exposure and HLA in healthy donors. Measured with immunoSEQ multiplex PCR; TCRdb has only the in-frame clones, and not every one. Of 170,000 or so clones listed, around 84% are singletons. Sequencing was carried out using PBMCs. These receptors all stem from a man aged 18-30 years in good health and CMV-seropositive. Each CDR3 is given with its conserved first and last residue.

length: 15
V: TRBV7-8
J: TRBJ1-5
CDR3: CASSLGSSGDQPQHF

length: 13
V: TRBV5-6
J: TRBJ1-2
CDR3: CASSPGQMYSYTF

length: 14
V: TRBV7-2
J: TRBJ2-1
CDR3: CASSVTSGRGEQFF

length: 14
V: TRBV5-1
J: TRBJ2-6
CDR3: CASSSSLGANVLTF

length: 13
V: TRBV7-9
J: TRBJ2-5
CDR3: CASSPTGGETQYF

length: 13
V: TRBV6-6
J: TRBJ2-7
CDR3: CASSWQGSYEQYF

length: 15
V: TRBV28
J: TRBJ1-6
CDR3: CASSHGQGGVSPLHF

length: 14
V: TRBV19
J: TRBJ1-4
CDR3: CASTLTGGSEKLFF

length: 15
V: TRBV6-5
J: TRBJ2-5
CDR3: CASNGRGAGQETQYF

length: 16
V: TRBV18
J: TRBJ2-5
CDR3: CASSPPSFRNQETQYF

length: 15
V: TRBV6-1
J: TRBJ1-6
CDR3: CASSEQGAQSSPLHF

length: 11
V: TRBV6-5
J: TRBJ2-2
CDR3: CASRETGELFF

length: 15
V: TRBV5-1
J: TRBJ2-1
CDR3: CASSSEVGGYNEQFF

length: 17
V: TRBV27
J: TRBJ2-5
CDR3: CASSPGTSGGREETQYF

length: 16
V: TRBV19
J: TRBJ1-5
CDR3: CASSPTGTGSNQPQHF

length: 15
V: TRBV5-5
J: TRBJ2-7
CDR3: CAPPPPSQGAREQYF

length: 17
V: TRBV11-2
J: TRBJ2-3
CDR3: CASSLDRSGGAWGTQYF

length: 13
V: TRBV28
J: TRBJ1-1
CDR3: CASVGGGIPEAFF

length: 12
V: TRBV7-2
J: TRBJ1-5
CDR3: CASSFPGQPQHF

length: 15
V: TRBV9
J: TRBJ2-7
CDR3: CASSSQPGQRYEQYF

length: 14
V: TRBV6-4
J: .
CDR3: CASSETGGTYEQYF

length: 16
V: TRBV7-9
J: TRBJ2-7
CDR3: CASSLPVGGRAYEQYF

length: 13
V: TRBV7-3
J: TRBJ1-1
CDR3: CASSLSMNTEAFF

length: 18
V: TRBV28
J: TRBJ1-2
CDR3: CASSLVVQGATFTYGYTF

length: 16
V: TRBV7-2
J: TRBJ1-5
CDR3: CASSLRTGISGQPQHF

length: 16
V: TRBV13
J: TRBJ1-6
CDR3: CASSLRDRHINSPLHF

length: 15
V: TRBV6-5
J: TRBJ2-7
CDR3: CASSYSRQGTYGQYF

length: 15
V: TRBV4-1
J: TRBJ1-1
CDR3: CASSQVTLAGTEAFF

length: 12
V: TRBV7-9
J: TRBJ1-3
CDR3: CASSFSGTTIYF

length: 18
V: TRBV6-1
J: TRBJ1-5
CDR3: CASSEAPTGGRGDQPQHF

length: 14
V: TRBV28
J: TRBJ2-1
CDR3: CASGPGGRYNEQFF

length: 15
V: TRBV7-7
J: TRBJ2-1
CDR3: CASSLGLAASNEQFF

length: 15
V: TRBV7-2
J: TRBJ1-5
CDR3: CASSLGEFSNQPQHF

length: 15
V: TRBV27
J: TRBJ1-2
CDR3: CASSPSGQGHLGYTF

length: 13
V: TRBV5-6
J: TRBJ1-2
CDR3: CASSLRDRESYTF

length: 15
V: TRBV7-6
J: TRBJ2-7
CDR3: CASSFSTSPAGEQYF

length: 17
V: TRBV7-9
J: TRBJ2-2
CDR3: CASSSIGREGGTGELFF

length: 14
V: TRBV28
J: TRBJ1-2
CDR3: CASSSTGGNYGYTF

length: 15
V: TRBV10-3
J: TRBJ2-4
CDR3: CAISEPQGAKNIQYF

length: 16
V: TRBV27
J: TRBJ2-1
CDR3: CASSLWPGQGSDEQFF

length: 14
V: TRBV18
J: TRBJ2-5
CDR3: CASSPSVFQETQYF

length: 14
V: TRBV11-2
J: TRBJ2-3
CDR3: CAIGGGVSTDTQYF

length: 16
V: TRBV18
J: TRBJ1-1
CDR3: CASSPVADWRNTEAFF

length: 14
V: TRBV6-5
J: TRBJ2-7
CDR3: CASSPPDSQNEQYF

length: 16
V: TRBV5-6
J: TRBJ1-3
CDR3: CASSFLVSYSGNTIYF

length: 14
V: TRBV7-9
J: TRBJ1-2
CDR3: CASSLGTGGYGYTF

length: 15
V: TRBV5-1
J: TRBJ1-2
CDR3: CASSFDGTGGNGYTF

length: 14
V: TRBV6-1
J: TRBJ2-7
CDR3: CASSESGSSYEQYF

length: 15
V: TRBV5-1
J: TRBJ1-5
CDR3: CASSSRTMGAQPQHF

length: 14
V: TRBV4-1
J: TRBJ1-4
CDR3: CASSLTVSNEKLFF

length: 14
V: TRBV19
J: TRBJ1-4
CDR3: CASSGTATNEKLFF